The 20 T cell receptor beta chains listed next were all sequenced from one sample in a study of identical twins. In TCRdb, the 5' RACE reads were re-called with MiXCR into one record per CDR3 protein. The data contain around 550,000 distinct CDR3 sequences, roughly 15% of them singletons. These data also formed part of another study, on yellow fever vaccine responses in identical twins.

Sequenced: CD4+ T cells sorted from blood. These receptors were obtained from a woman in her late teens or twenties in good health.

This clonotype occurred many times. This sequence joins TRBV10-2 and TRBJ2-4; D perhaps matches TRBD1 (6 bases). V shed 5 bases and J shed 7 bases, with 18 bases lying between them. Germline V gene lookup returns CDR1 WSHSY and CDR2 SAAADI. This CDR3 is built from 15 residues. CDR3 loop: CASSRGLGGFNIQYF. CDR3 in DNA: TGCGCCAGCAGTAGAGGCCTTGGGGGCTTTAACATTCAGTACTTC.

This clonotype was counted at least ten times. J is TRBJ2-1 and V is TRBV20-1, with 9 bases aligning to TRBD2. Losses at the gene ends were 5 bases for V and 1 base for J; bases not matched to a gene: 9. The CDR3 spans 16 residues. Germline V CDR1 and CDR2: DFQATT, SNEGSKA (reference sequence). In DNA form, the CDR3 reads TGCAGTGCTGATAGCGGGAGCCCCATTTCCTACAATGAGCAGTTCTTC. Its translation is CSADSGSPISYNEQFF.

This clonotype was observed a handful of times. The chain carries TRBV5-1 and TRBJ2-7; D remains unclear. V lost 1 base, J lost 2 bases, and 7 bases lay in between. The CDR3 is 13 amino acids. Germline CDR1 and CDR2: SGHRS and YFSETQ. CDR3 region: CASSLPTAYEQYF. The CDR3 DNA follows: TGCGCCAGCAGCTTGCCCACCGCCTACGAGCAGTACTTC.

This chain links TRBV3-1 with TRBJ2-7; 9 bases are shared with TRBD1. J gave up 2 bases and V 2 bases, and 1 base lay outside the gene matches. The CDR3 totals 14 residues. From germline, CDR1 is LGHDT and CDR2 YNNKEL (reference sequence). CDR3 sequence: CASSQRDRAYEQYF. The CDR3 region has the DNA TGTGCCAGCAGCCAACGGGACAGGGCCTACGAGCAGTACTTC.

The gene calls are TRBV20-1 and TRBJ2-1, with D possibly being TRBD2 (7 bases). The CDR3 spans 16 residues. Between the trimmed V and J ends, which lost 0 bases and 2 bases, there was a span of 14 bases. Germline lookup yields CDR1 DFQATT and CDR2 SNEGSKA (reference sequence). The CDR3 DNA sequence: TGCAGTGCTAGAGATGAGGGGGGGCGAACCTACAATGAGCAGTTCTTC. Protein sequence: CSARDEGGRTYNEQFF.

This clonotype turned up a few times. J is TRBJ2-1 and V is TRBV9, with unresolved D. The germline CDR1 and CDR2 sequences are SGDLS and YYNGEE. The CDR3 runs to 14 residues. V was clipped by 4 bases and J by 4 bases, with 12 bases between them. The CDR3 protein is CASSLEVSYNEQFF. In DNA form, the CDR3 reads TGTGCCAGCAGCCTAGAGGTCAGTTACAATGAGCAGTTCTTC.

The sample holds many counts of this clonotype. V usage is TRBV29-1 and J usage is TRBJ2-7; possibly TRBD2 for D (6 bases). V was cut by 4 bases and J by 2 bases, with 12 bases left in between. The CDR3 is 13 residues long. From germline, CDR1 is SQVTM and CDR2 ANQGSEA. This CDR3 reads CSVVPSATYEQYF. CDR3 coding DNA: TGCAGCGTTGTGCCTAGCGCAACCTACGAGCAGTACTTC.

This clonotype was counted between two and nine times. The J gene is TRBJ2-1, the V gene TRBV20-1; D remains ambiguous. The germline CDR1 and CDR2 sequences are DFQATT and SNEGSKA (reference sequence). The CDR3 extends over 10 amino acids. V gave up 5 bases and J gave up 10 bases, with 9 bases separating them. The CDR3 reads CSAELQEQFF. CDR3 nucleotides: TGCAGTGCTGAACTACAGGAGCAGTTCTTC.

V is TRBV11-1 and J is TRBJ2-5, with D perhaps TRBD1 (6 bases). The CDR3 spans 18 residues. With 3 bases removed from V and 2 bases from J, the gap between germline ends came to 22 bases. Germline V CDR1 and CDR2: SGHAT, FQDESV (reference sequence). This CDR3 reads CASSFRRTATIKQETQYF. The CDR3, as DNA: TGTGCCAGCAGCTTTAGACGGACAGCGACAATTAAACAAGAGACCCAGTACTTC.

V is TRBV12-3 or TRBV12-4 and J is TRBJ2-1, with TRBD1 matching 10 bases. V lost 2 bases, J lost 12 bases, and 13 bases stayed unmatched. The length of the CDR3 is 16 residues. Here the CDR3 DNA reads TGTGCCAGCAGTTTATTTTTCGGACAGGGGGGGGCGGGGCAGTTCTTC. It specifies CASSLFFGQGGAGQFF.

This clonotype was detected only a few times. The V call is TRBV5-1, the J call TRBJ2-7; TRBD1 matches 9 bases. The germline CDR1 and CDR2 sequences are SGHRS and YFSETQ. The V segment lost 4 bases and the J segment 2 bases; nucleotides outside the gene matches: 16. The CDR3 is made up of 18 amino acids. For the CDR3, the DNA is TGCGCCAGCAGCGGGGTGGTATACAGGGGGCCTTCCCCCTACGAGCAGTACGTC. Its translation is CASSGVVYRGPSPYEQYV.

The gene calls are TRBV7-9 and TRBJ2-1; D unclear. The CDR3 has 12 residues. Trimming left V 0 bases short and J 8 bases short, with 5 bases between. Germline CDR1 reads SEHNR; CDR2 reads FQNEAQ (reference sequence). The CDR3 here is CASSLAFHEQFF. CDR3 nucleotide sequence: TGTGCCAGCAGCTTAGCTTTCCATGAGCAGTTCTTC. Filled out from reference TRBV7-9 and TRBJ2-1, the complete variable domain reads DTGVSQNPRHKITKRGQNVTFRCDPISEHNRLYWYRQTLGQGPEFLTYFQNEAQLEKSRLLSDRFSAERPKGSFSTLEIQRTEQGDSAMYLCASSLAFHEQFFGPGTRLTVL.

CDR3 nucleotides: TGTGCCAGCAGCTTGTGGGGGTTTCATCAGCCCCAGCATTTT. Translation gives CASSLWGFHQPQHF. This rearrangement joins TRBV5-6 to TRBJ1-5; a possible D gene is TRBD1 (5 bases). Trimming shortened V by 1 base and J by 5 bases, and 10 bases separated the two germline ends. Germline-derived CDR1 and CDR2 are SGHDT and YYEEEE. The CDR3 runs 14 residues.

This clonotype was counted ten times or more. This rearrangement joins TRBV12-3 or TRBV12-4 to TRBJ1-2; maybe TRBD1 (6 bases). V lost 5 bases and J 9 bases, leaving 13 bases between the germline ends. CDR3 length: 12 residues. CDR3 amino acids: CASSPSTGSYTF. The CDR3 region has the DNA TGTGCCAGCAGTCCCTCAACAGGGAGCTACACCTTC.

This rearrangement joins TRBV11-2 to TRBJ2-3, with 9 bases matching TRBD2. Germline CDR1 and CDR2: SGHAT and FQNNGV. With V trimmed by 5 bases and J by 1 base, 10 bases remained unmatched. The CDR3 length is 17 residues. The CDR3 region has the DNA TGTGCCAGCAGCGTACCCGTGGCGGGGGGGGGCACAGATACGCAGTATTTT. Translating gives CASSVPVAGGGTDTQYF.

The chain links TRBV20-1 to TRBJ1-6; D might be TRBD1 (5 bases). The V end lost 0 bases, the J end lost 10 bases, and 10 bases lay between the germline ends. Germline V CDR1 and CDR2: DFQATT, SNEGSKA (reference sequence). The CDR3 runs 13 residues. CDR3 amino acids: CSARDQTDSPLHF. The CDR3, as DNA: TGCAGTGCTAGAGACCAGACAGACTCACCCCTCCACTTT.

Only a few counts were recorded for this clonotype. The rearrangement joins TRBV12-3 or TRBV12-4 to TRBJ1-5; D not resolved. Deletions cut 5 bases from V and 0 bases from J, with 11 bases between. The CDR3 runs 15 residues. The CDR3 DNA follows: TGTGCCAGCAGTCGATCGGGAGTTAGCAATCAGCCCCAGCATTTT. As protein: CASSRSGVSNQPQHF.

The V call is TRBV10-3, the J call TRBJ1-2, with TRBD1 as a possible D gene (5 bases). The length of the CDR3 is 14 residues. V was cut by 4 bases and J by 7 bases, with 16 bases left in between. Germline V lookup: CDR1 ENHRY, CDR2 SYGVKD. Here the CDR3 reads CAISGSPGGSGYTF. Here the CDR3 DNA reads TGTGCCATCAGTGGATCCCCGGGGGGTAGTGGCTACACCTTC.

V usage is TRBV12-3 or TRBV12-4 and J usage is TRBJ1-2, with a tentative D call TRBD1 (5 bases). The length of the CDR3 is 14 residues. The V end was cut by 2 bases, the J end by 3 bases, with 10 bases between. The CDR3 loop is CASSLKGSHYGYTF. Here the CDR3 DNA reads TGTGCCAGCAGTTTAAAGGGGTCTCACTATGGCTACACCTTC.

The chain employs TRBV7-6 and TRBJ1-6; D is uncertain. V was trimmed by 6 bases and J by 7 bases, leaving 13 bases between them. The germline V gene encodes CDR1 SGHVS and CDR2 FNYEAQ. The CDR3 length is 14 residues. This chain's CDR3 is CASRQTDGNSPLHF. CDR3 nucleotides: TGTGCCAGCAGGCAAACGGACGGGAATTCACCCCTCCACTTT.